The clone carrying this T cell receptor beta chain showed up just a few times. The sample is drawn from a study of T cell repertoires in cytomegalovirus infection. TCRdb itself ran the reads through MiXCR, one entry per CDR3 protein. The sample lists fewer than 85,000 distinct CDR3 sequences; under 4.5% were seen once. The junction had 12 bases not matched to a gene; V was cut back by 5 bases and J by 3 bases. The V gene's germline CDR1 is MDHEN and CDR2 SYDVKM. The CDR3 loop spans 16 amino acids. This receptor was obtained from a human donor in good health (CMV status not recorded). Some clones in this sample may be carry-over from other donors' samples. The sequencing input was PBMCs. The chain joins TRBV28 to TRBJ2-5; 7 bases match TRBD2. The CDR3 spells CASSPQLVGGKETQYF. The CDR3 DNA follows: TGTGCCAGCAGTCCCCAACTAGTGGGAGGGAAAGAGACCCAGTACTTC.